Shown below are 27 T cell receptor beta chains from a single sample sequenced in a study of early T cells in non-severe SARS-CoV-2 infection. TCRdb re-analysed the 5' RACE reads in MiXCR, keeping a single row per CDR3 protein. In the table there are 60,000 or so distinct CDR3 sequences, more than 13% of which are singletons. Sequencing was performed on whole blood, taken at baseline. Receptors were obtained from an adult who was a healthcare worker with PCR-confirmed SARS-CoV-2 infection or an uninfected control (not recorded which).

This clonotype showed up just a few times. V and J are TRBV19 and TRBJ2-7; tentatively, D is TRBD1 (6 bases). This CDR3 has 13 residues. V lost 3 bases, J lost 3 bases, and 9 bases lay in between. CDR1 is LNHDA, CDR2 SQIVND, per germline (reference sequence). In DNA form, the CDR3 reads TGTGCCAGTAGTATGAACAGGGACTACGAGCAGTACTTC. This codes for CASSMNRDYEQYF.

This rearrangement joins TRBV5-1 to TRBJ2-7, with TRBD1 matching over 9 bases. This CDR3 has 14 amino acids. With 2 bases clipped from V and 3 bases from J, the junction kept 3 bases outside the gene matches. Germline CDR1 and CDR2: SGHRS and YFSETQ. The CDR3 loop is CASSLPGQGYEQYF. CDR3 nucleotide sequence: TGCGCCAGCAGCTTACCGGGACAGGGCTACGAGCAGTACTTC.

This clonotype was picked up a small number of times. The CDR3 region has the DNA TGTGCCAGCAGCTTACAGGTCACAGATACGCAGTATTTT. This translates into CASSLQVTDTQYF. The J gene is TRBJ2-3, the V gene TRBV7-3; D remains unclear. The germline V gene has CDR1 SGHTA and CDR2 FQGTGA. The CDR3 sequence is 13 residues long. V lost 2 bases, J lost 2 bases, and 5 bases lay in between.

This clonotype was seen more than once but under ten times. CDR3 residues: CASRALADTEAFF. The CDR3 bases are TGTGCCAGCAGGGCACTCGCCGACACTGAAGCTTTCTTT. The rearrangement joins TRBV6-6 to TRBJ1-1; D ambiguous. Trimming removed 6 bases from V and 3 bases from J, with 11 bases in between. The length of the CDR3 is 13 residues. Germline V lookup: CDR1 MNHNY, CDR2 SVGAGI (reference sequence).

The sample holds a few counts of this clonotype. The chain uses TRBV6-2 or TRBV6-3 and TRBJ1-2, with D possibly TRBD1 on 6 matching bases. The CDR3 runs to 15 residues. V dropped 2 bases and J dropped 6 bases, with 16 bases sitting between them. Germline values: CDR1 MNHEY, CDR2 SVGEGT. The DNA for the CDR3 is TGTGCCAGCAGTTACGCCCGGGACAACAAGAATGGCTACACCTTC. This encodes CASSYARDNKNGYTF.

The gene calls are TRBV20-1 and TRBJ2-2, with D possibly matching TRBD1 (5 bases). Looked up from germline, CDR1 is DFQATT and CDR2 is SNEGSKA (reference sequence). V was cut by 8 bases and J by 0 bases, with 10 bases left in between. CDR3 length: 13 residues. In nucleotides, the CDR3 is TGCAGTACCCGACAGACGAACACCGGGGAGCTGTTTTTT. This encodes CSTRQTNTGELFF.

The chain has TRBV20-1 and TRBJ2-7; possibly TRBD1 for D (6 bases). CDR1 and CDR2 (germline): DFQATT, SNEGSKA (reference sequence). Trimming cost V 1 base and J 3 bases, with 7 bases left between them. The CDR3 sequence is 12 residues long. The CDR3 protein is CSARVDSYEQYF. The CDR3 region has the DNA TGCAGTGCTAGAGTGGACAGCTACGAGCAGTACTTC.

The chain combines TRBV5-1 with TRBJ2-7; 8 bases agree with TRBD2. The germline V gene has CDR1 SGHRS and CDR2 YFSETQ. The length of the CDR3 is 15 residues. V lost 4 bases to trimming and J lost 3 bases; unmatched junction nucleotides: 9. CDR3 amino acids: CASSQMAGGLYEQYF. CDR3 sequence (DNA): TGCGCCAGCAGCCAGATGGCGGGGGGACTCTACGAGCAGTACTTC.

The V call is TRBV13, the J call TRBJ2-2; 8 bases align to TRBD2. V trimming: 1 base; J trimming: 2 bases; junction bases outside the gene matches: 3. CDR1 is PRHDT, CDR2 FYEKMQ, per germline (reference sequence). This CDR3 is built from 16 residues. The CDR3 loop is CASSLELAVNTGELFF. Here the CDR3 DNA reads TGTGCCAGCAGCTTAGAACTAGCGGTTAACACCGGGGAGCTGTTTTTT.

This clonotype showed up just a few times. The chain joins TRBV7-9 to TRBJ1-2; 9 nucleotides match TRBD1. Germline V gene sequence: CDR1 SEHNR, CDR2 FQNEAQ (reference sequence). CDR3 length: 14 amino acids. Trimming cost V 5 bases and J 4 bases; bases outside gene matches: 5. CDR3 residues: CASSTRQGVYGYTF. The CDR3 nucleotides are TGTGCCAGCAGCACCCGACAGGGGGTCTATGGCTACACCTTC.

The gene calls are TRBV6-6 and TRBJ2-7, with 7 bases lining up with TRBD2. Germline values: CDR1 MNHNY, CDR2 SVGAGI (reference sequence). The CDR3 is 14 amino acids. The V segment lost 7 bases and the J segment 2 bases; nucleotides outside the gene matches: 8. The CDR3 DNA follows: TGTGCCAGCACCCCCCGGGGGGATACCTACGAGCAGTACTTC. Its protein product is CASTPRGDTYEQYF.

Written as DNA, the CDR3 is TGTGCCAGCAGTTCCACCGGGGAACGCTTTAATTCACCCCTCCACTTT. Protein: CASSSTGERFNSPLHF. V and J are TRBV2 and TRBJ1-6; no clear D gene. Germline V gene sequence: CDR1 SNHLY, CDR2 FYNNEI. CDR3 length equals 16 residues. Trimming took off 5 bases at V and 6 bases at J, with 17 bases between the two ends.

This clonotype was counted only a few times. V usage is TRBV7-2 and J usage is TRBJ1-2; tentatively, D is TRBD1 (6 bases). Per the germline V gene, CDR1 is SGHTA and CDR2 is FQGNSA. This CDR3 comprises 14 residues. V dropped 2 bases and J dropped 5 bases, with 12 bases sitting between them. The CDR3 loop reads CASSLSGADYGYTF. The CDR3 DNA follows: TGTGCCAGCAGCTTATCAGGGGCGGATTATGGCTACACCTTC.

This clonotype was seen only a few times. One junction end does not reproduce the germline sequence, and a read error may be involved. The chain links TRBV4-1 to TRBJ2-4; 15 bases are a match to TRBD2. Germline-derived CDR1 and CDR2 are MGHRA and YSYEKL. CDR3 length: 16 residues. This chain's CDR3 is CASSQFPGTSGGPLDF. The DNA of the CDR3 is TGCGCCAGCAGCCAGTTCCCCGGGACTAGCGGGGGGCCACTAGACTTC.

This clonotype occurred a few times. The chain combines TRBV7-8 with TRBJ1-5, with no clear D. Trimming cost V 1 base and J 3 bases, with 16 bases left between them. Germline V gives CDR1 SGHVS, CDR2 FQNEAQ. This CDR3 region has 17 residues. The CDR3 region has the DNA TGTGCCAGCAGCTTAGTGGCGGGCGGTAAAGTCAATCAGCCCCAGCATTTT. Protein: CASSLVAGGKVNQPQHF.

This chain connects TRBV18 to TRBJ2-7; D unclear. The CDR3 runs 13 residues. V was trimmed by 3 bases and J by 2 bases, leaving 8 bases between them. Germline V lookup: CDR1 KGHSH, CDR2 LQKENI. The CDR3 DNA reads as TGTGCCAGCTCACCGGGCTCCACCTACGAGCAGTACTTC. Translating it yields CASSPGSTYEQYF. Looking up the rest from reference TRBV18 and TRBJ2-7 gives the full variable domain: NAGVMQNPRHLVRRRGQEARLRCSPMKGHSHVYWYRQLPEEGLKFMVYLQKENIIDESGMPKERFSAEFPKEGPSILRIQQVVRGDSAAYFCASSPGSTYEQYFGPGTRLTVT.

The rearrangement joins TRBV6-4 to TRBJ2-2, with 7 bases lining up with TRBD1. The CDR3 is 17 amino acids. From germline, CDR1 is MRHNA and CDR2 SNTAGT. Trimming cost V 0 bases and J 4 bases; bases outside gene matches: 8. The CDR3 bases are TGTGCCAGCAGTGACTCCCCACAGGGGTCCGGCACCGGGGAGCTGTTTTTT. This codes for CASSDSPQGSGTGELFF.

This clonotype was detected only a few times. The chain couples TRBV12-5 to TRBJ1-2; D is uncertain. Trimming removed 7 bases from V and 0 bases from J, with 9 bases in between. The CDR3 contains 13 residues. Germline lookup yields CDR1 LGHNT and CDR2 FRNRAP. CDR3 region: CASASGTNYGYTF. The CDR3 DNA reads TGTGCTAGTGCCTCCGGGACTAACTATGGCTACACCTTC.

The chain carries TRBV7-9 and TRBJ2-3; 7 bases match TRBD1. CDR3 length equals 17 residues. V gave up 5 bases and J gave up 0 bases; unmatched junction bases: 11. The germline V gene has CDR1 SEHNR and CDR2 FQNEAQ (reference sequence). The CDR3 sequence is CASSVLMGDSSTDTQYF. CDR3 bases: TGTGCCAGCAGCGTTCTAATGGGGGACAGTAGCACAGATACGCAGTATTTT.

The rearrangement uses TRBV7-6 and TRBJ1-1, with a weak D call TRBD1 (6 bases). The CDR3 runs to 15 residues. Germline CDR1 SGHVS, CDR2 FNYEAQ. Trimming took 10 bases from V and 3 from J, leaving 21 bases between them. CDR3 protein: CANIWQGKEDTEAFF. CDR3 nucleotide sequence: TGTGCCAACATCTGGCAGGGGAAGGAGGACACTGAAGCTTTCTTT. Full variable domain (remainder filled in from reference TRBV7-6 and TRBJ1-1): GAGVSQSPRYKVTKRGQDVALRCDPISGHVSLYWYRQALGQGPEFLTYFNYEAQQDKSGLPNDRFSAERPEGSISTLTIQRTEQRDSAMYRCANIWQGKEDTEAFFGQGTRLTVV.

The chain employs TRBV20-1 and TRBJ2-7; maybe TRBD1 (5 bases). With 0 bases removed from V and 2 bases from J, the gap between germline ends came to 20 bases. The CDR3 extends over 17 amino acids. From germline, CDR1 is DFQATT and CDR2 SNEGSKA (reference sequence). Here the CDR3 DNA reads TGCAGTGCTAGAGACCCAGGTCCCGACAGTTCCCCCTACGAGCAGTACTTC. It is translated as CSARDPGPDSSPYEQYF.

This clonotype was found many times. The J gene is TRBJ2-3, the V gene TRBV5-1; 9 nucleotides agree with TRBD2. Germline V gives CDR1 SGHRS, CDR2 YFSETQ. V dropped 0 bases and J dropped 2; count of bases not matched to a gene: 4. The length of the CDR3 is 16 residues. CDR3: CASSLEVAGDTDTQYF. The CDR3 bases are TGCGCCAGCAGCTTGGAGGTAGCGGGGGACACAGATACGCAGTATTTT.

This clonotype has more than one count but fewer than ten. The chain employs TRBV7-9 and TRBJ2-4; perhaps TRBD2 as D (5 bases). Trimming left V 2 bases short and J 8 bases short, with 10 bases between. Germline V gene sequence: CDR1 SEHNR, CDR2 FQNEAQ (reference sequence). This CDR3 has 13 residues. The CDR3 DNA sequence: TGTGCCAGCAGCTTACGAGGGTTGGACATTCAGTACTTC. This encodes CASSLRGLDIQYF.

At least ten counts were recorded for this clonotype. The CDR3 region is CASSRGTGGNTGELFF. The CDR3, as DNA: TGTGCCAGCAGCCGCGGGACAGGGGGGAACACCGGGGAGCTGTTTTTT. This chain links TRBV3-1 with TRBJ2-2, with 11 bases fitting TRBD1. After removal of 4 bases from V and 1 base from J, the junction contained 2 bases not matched to a gene. The CDR3 has 16 amino acids. From germline, CDR1 is LGHDT and CDR2 YNNKEL (reference sequence).

The table lists this clonotype with a few counts. The rearrangement joins TRBV28 to TRBJ2-6; maybe TRBD1 (5 bases). The CDR3 has 15 amino acids. Germline lookup yields CDR1 MDHEN and CDR2 SYDVKM. With 2 bases removed from V and 3 bases from J, the gap between germline ends came to 8 bases. The DNA for the CDR3 is TGTGCCAGCAGTTTAATGGGGCTTGGGGCCAACGTCCTGACTTTC. Encoded protein: CASSLMGLGANVLTF.

This clonotype has a handful of counts. The chain combines TRBV11-2 with TRBJ1-3; D not resolved. CDR1 is SGHAT, CDR2 FQNNGV, per germline. The V end was cut by 4 bases, the J end by 4 bases, with 5 bases between. The CDR3 is 12 amino acids. The CDR3 DNA follows: TGTGCCAGCAGCTGGGGAGGAAACACCATATATTTT. Its translation: CASSWGGNTIYF.

In this sample, this clonotype is medium-sized (0.01 to 0.1%). The J gene is TRBJ2-3, the V gene TRBV7-9; 7 bases fit TRBD1. CDR1 and CDR2 (germline): SEHNR, FQNEAQ (reference sequence). V dropped 6 bases and J dropped 6; count of bases not matched to a gene: 3. The CDR3 has 12 amino acids. The CDR3 bases are TGTGCCAGCAGAGCGACAGGGGATACGCAGTATTTT. Amino acids: CASRATGDTQYF. The full variable domain, rest sourced from reference TRBV7-9 and TRBJ2-3, is DTGVSQNPRHKITKRGQNVTFRCDPISEHNRLYWYRQTLGQGPEFLTYFQNEAQLEKSRLLSDRFSAERPKGSFSTLEIQRTEQGDSAMYLCASRATGDTQYFGPGTRLTVL.